This passage covers 9 T cell receptor beta chains from one sample sequenced in a study of CD8 T cells in acute hepatitis C reinfection. Some clones are missing from TCRdb's copy, which holds only in-frame ones; the method was immunoSEQ multiplex PCR. The sample lists tens of thousands of clones; 75% to 90% were seen once. Specified time point: naive CD8 control sorted from an acute-time-point sample. Input material: naive CD8+ T cells from PBMCs. These TCRs come from a woman between 18 and 30 years old who spontaneously cleared hepatitis C infection.

This chain connects TRBV6-5 to TRBJ2-7; 7 bases align to TRBD2. V was clipped by 6 bases and J by 2 bases; unmatched bases: 10. Germline loops: CDR1 MNHEY, CDR2 SVGAGI. This CDR3 contains 15 residues. CDR3 bases: TGTGCCAGCAGCTCCGTTCTAGCGGCTACCTACGAGCAGTACTTC. Residues: CASSSVLAATYEQYF.

The chain carries TRBV25-1 and TRBJ2-7; tentative D call: TRBD2 (6 bases). V was pared by 0 bases and J by 3 bases, with 18 bases between. The CDR3 loop spans 17 amino acids. Germline CDR1 and CDR2: MGHDK and SYGVNS. The CDR3 loop is CASSEYFGTADGYEQYF. The CDR3 bases are TGTGCCAGCAGTGAATATTTTGGGACTGCGGATGGCTACGAGCAGTACTTC.

This sequence joins TRBV4-1 and TRBJ1-1, with D perhaps matching TRBD1 (6 bases). The V gene's germline CDR1 is MGHRA and CDR2 YSYEKL. Trimming removed 5 bases at V and 4 bases at J, with 14 bases between. The CDR3 runs 14 residues. CDR3 loop: CASSVYRGSTEAFF. The CDR3 DNA sequence: TGCGCCAGCAGCGTATATAGGGGGAGCACTGAAGCTTTCTTT.

This chain uses TRBV4-1 with TRBJ1-4; no firm D call. The germline CDR1 and CDR2 sequences are MGHRA and YSYEKL. The CDR3 has 12 residues. V was cut by 2 bases and J by 7 bases, with 5 bases left in between. CDR3 nucleotides: TGCGCCAGCAGCCAAAGTTTTGAAAAACTGTTTTTT. Translated: CASSQSFEKLFF.

The chain's CDR3 is CASSNRTGELFF. DNA of the CDR3: TGTGCCAGCAGCAACCGAACCGGGGAGCTGTTTTTT. The V call is TRBV13, the J call TRBJ2-2; D is unclear. This CDR3 contains 12 residues. From germline, CDR1 is PRHDT and CDR2 FYEKMQ (reference sequence). The V gene lost 5 bases and the J gene lost 5 bases, with 6 bases spanning the gap.

The chain combines TRBV7-7 with TRBJ2-1, with 16 positions matching TRBD2. With V trimmed by 6 bases and J by 4 bases, 9 bases remained unmatched. This CDR3 comprises 18 residues. Germline CDR1 is SSHAT and CDR2 is FNYEAQ (reference sequence). The CDR3: CASRPGTSGRGEYNEQFF. DNA for the CDR3: TGTGCCAGCAGACCCGGGACTAGCGGGAGGGGGGAATACAATGAGCAGTTCTTC.

The chain is built from TRBV29-1 and TRBJ2-7; D gene unclear. Between the trimmed V and J ends, which lost 4 bases and 4 bases, there was a span of 17 bases. The CDR3 loop spans 14 amino acids. CDR1 is SQVTM and CDR2 is ANQGSEA in the germline V gene. CDR3 protein: CSVGSFSSPYEQYF. CDR3 bases: TGCAGCGTTGGGAGTTTTAGCAGTCCATACGAGCAGTACTTC.

The V call is TRBV27, the J call TRBJ1-6; weak D call: TRBD1 (5 bases). The V and J ends lost 2 bases and 4 bases respectively, with 12 bases between them. The germline V gene has CDR1 MNHEY and CDR2 SMNVEV (reference sequence). This CDR3 comprises 16 residues. The CDR3 protein is CASSLIRGGYNSPLHF. The DNA for the CDR3 is TGTGCCAGCAGTTTAATTCGGGGGGGGTATAATTCACCCCTCCACTTT.

This sequence joins TRBV6-5 and TRBJ1-1; D remains ambiguous. Trimming removed 2 bases at V and 0 bases at J, with 13 bases between. CDR1 is MNHEY, CDR2 SVGAGI, per germline. This CDR3 has 16 amino acids. The DNA of the CDR3 is TGTGCCAGCAGTTACACCATGATGGGCATGAACACTGAAGCTTTCTTT. Protein: CASSYTMMGMNTEAFF.